The present entry profiles one TCR beta chain with its context. No antigen is known for it. The library was built by means of the immunoSEQ multiplex PCR assay. For the multiplex PCR, a mixture combining 60 forward primers for TCR Vbeta segments and 13 reverse primers for TCR Jbeta segments was used. A multiplex PCR assay on genomic DNA amplified the CDR3 region of rearranged TCR beta genes. The Illumina HiSeq System was used to sequence the amplified TCR beta libraries as 87-base-pair reads. The authors' analysis ran thus. A later analysis tallied tens of millions of unique TCR beta chains across the 666 repertoires, and about 12 million of those chains were shared by two or more donors. Raw reads were error-corrected and collapsed into unique sequences by a nearest-neighbor algorithm in which closely related sequences were merged to remove PCR and sequencing errors. To assign V, D and J gene segments, CDR3 sequences were aligned to IMGT reference sequences. Each retained sequence needed at least a six-nucleotide match to both a V gene segment and a J gene segment. A rearrangement counted as productive if the CDR3 had no stop codons and remained in frame with V and J, and every other rearrangement counted as non-productive. CDR3 was defined by IMGT convention, running from the second conserved V-encoded cysteine to the conserved J-encoded phenylalanine. Sequences without an unambiguous match to a single V gene segment were excluded from the earlier analysis of about 630 of the donors. An earlier analysis of a few hundred of the donors called V segments functional above 56.7% productive rearrangements and segregating when the between-donor standard deviation exceeded 5%. To diagnose cytomegalovirus status from the catalog of TCR beta chain sequences, a statistical classification framework was built. In a later analysis, TCR nucleotide sequences were compared against IMGT/GENE-DB human TR gene sequences so that V and J genes could be assigned. A later analysis assigned CDR3 sequences and most-parsimonious VDJ recombination scenarios with the TCRdist pipeline. In a later analysis, each TCR beta chain was defined by its CDR3 amino acid sequence together with its V-gene family, and reads lacking a unique V-gene family were excluded. A later analysis removed 592 highly shared, low-generation-probability nucleotide sequences to deal with suspected cross-contamination and a sequencing artifact. In a later analysis, a clonal expansion index was calculated for each public chain from normalized within-repertoire ranks of inferred template counts. In a later analysis, generation probabilities were computed with a VDJ recombination model fitted to out-of-frame rearrangements, and the resulting probabilities were checked against IGoR. Hypergeometric tests were used in a later analysis to score TCR-TCR, TCR-HLA and TCR-CMV co-occurrence, with a repertoire-size bias correction applied to the TCR pairs. False discovery rates were estimated in a later analysis by permuting HLA or CMV assignments 20 times. In a later analysis, co-occurring TCRs were grouped using DBSCAN, and TCRdist sequence similarity was added for clustering within HLA-allele-positive subsets. Repertoires with fewer than 30,000 or more than 120,000 public chains, plus five repertoires with anomalous nucleotide sharing, were excluded from co-occurrence clustering. Held by TCRdb, this immuneACCESS table contains in-frame sequences only and omits some clones. Under half of the omission traces to an unresolved V gene where checked; the cause of the rest is unknown. V, J and clone size derive from that table, while D and trimming were established from the DNA sequence. The sample table holds 130,000 to 150,000 clones. The ten biggest clones cover 1.6% of the sample.

The cohort was made up of approximately 700 healthy bone marrow donors. At the time of sampling, all cohort members were nominally healthy, though unrecorded immune exposures were likely present. The donor was CMV seronegative and was included in the group of over 300 seronegative cohort members. Each donor provided a peripheral blood sample, and peripheral blood mononuclear cells were used for TCR beta sequencing. Genomic DNA was extracted from the blood cell samples with the Qiagen DNeasy Blood Extraction Kit. Spanning cysteine to phenylalanine, the CDR3 consists of 15 amino acids. Just CDR3 DNA is preserved here, 45 bases in frame from base 1. Unmatched junction bases come to 4, with V trimmed by 5 bases and J by 0 bases. For CDR1 and CDR2, the germline V gene lists MDHEN and SYDVKM. This sample stems from a study of cytomegalovirus exposure and HLA in healthy donors (dated by TCRdb to the late 2010s). About the study as a whole: An earlier analysis of approximately 640 of the donors reported about 250 Gb of sequence data and 100 million to 130 million unique TCR beta sequences from about 179 million T cells. An early release that covered some 630 HLA-typed donors contained about 300 gigabases of sequencing data and around 85 million unique TCR sequences. Of the roughly 390 genotyped donors, approximately 83% fell in the genetic ancestry cluster associated with self-reported Caucasian donors. The study aimed to test whether signatures of past pathogen exposure could be identified by cataloging public T cell receptors. The study used immunosequencing to profile the T cell repertoires of about 670 subjects and linked those repertoires to cytomegalovirus serostatus. A separate validation cohort of more than 100 different subjects was used in addition to the roughly 670-subject first cohort. The study combined high-throughput TCR immunosequencing, statistical association of individual TCRs with disease status, and machine learning to predict cytomegalovirus infection status. A later analysis re-examined previously published TCR beta repertoires from just over 650 donors and added high-resolution HLA genotyping to investigate patterns of TCR occurrence. In the later analysis, no new phenotypic data were used to find candidate immune exposures; instead, reliance was placed on TCR beta sequences and their occurrence across donors. In an earlier analysis of a few hundred of the donors, high-throughput TCR beta sequencing was used to judge whether each TCR beta V gene segment behaved as functional or pseudogenic. Donor age, sex, ethnicity and CMV serostatus were collected together with the repertoire data. A later genetic analysis took genome-wide SNP genotypes for about 65% of the roughly 670 donors and used that subset as a discovery cohort. All discovery cohort repertoires had been generated on a single sequencing platform. Both class I and class II loci were covered by HLA typing, at four-digit resolution. The number of typed donors differed by locus: roughly 629-640 for A, B, C, DRB1 and DQB1; 500 to 550 for DQA1; roughly 600 for DPA1; and around 450 for DPB1. Four to six DR-DQ haplotypes were handled as single units for association and clustering because linkage in the cohort was strong. Among 398 genotyped donors of the cohort, an average of around 240,000 unique TCR beta nucleotide sequences were sequenced per donor, around 18% of them non-productive. Study-wide conclusions, independent of this receptor: An earlier analysis of some 590 of the donors showed that most TCR beta V segments appeared in productive rearrangements either about 87% or about 30% of the time, which broadly matched IMGT annotations. Across donors, most TCR sequences were observed very rarely, whereas some public TCRs were present in many individuals. Because HLA typing was unavailable for some donors at each locus, only the typed subset was used in association tests. The 87-base-pair reads could not distinguish some IMGT-functional V segments, including TRBV6-2 and TRBV6-3, so those segments were excluded. This cohort had only TCR beta chains sequenced, and the lack of alpha or paired-chain data limited which features could be detected. In a later analysis, several top co-occurrence clusters were reported to appear linked to parvovirus B19, influenza, CMV and Epstein-Barr virus. It was suggested by the authors that the approach could potentially be generalized to other disease states and immunological phenotypes. In a later analysis, HLA-associated TCR beta chains showed more clonal expansion and lower generation probabilities than non-associated chains that were equally common. According to a later analysis, most CMV-associated TCR beta chains appeared to be HLA-restricted, and the HLA associations seemed to be driven largely by CMV exposure. At a false discovery rate of 0.05, a later analysis linked around 15,000 TCR beta sequences to specific HLA alleles. Sequencing depth was assumed to be roughly uniform across donors in the presence/absence analyses, though that assumption may not hold. A further reported finding was that TCR beta sequences accurately predicted the HLA-A and HLA-B alleles for most subjects in the first cohort. A later genetic analysis reported fewer N-insertions in productive TCRs among donors in an Asian-associated ancestry cluster than the roughly 700-donor mean. V-gene and J-gene trimming of TCR beta chains was associated with a missense DCLRE1C variant in a later genetic analysis, and the association was replicated in an independent cohort. In a later analysis, TCR association rates were found to vary across HLA loci, with the most associated TCRs seen for DRB1 alleles and the fewest for HLA-C alleles. Because counts were too low, 15 or so rarely observed V segments, including chromosome 9 orphons, were excluded from the earlier analysis of 587 of the donors. Correlated functional status among segregating V segments might be attributable to linkage disequilibrium, but an unknown experimental factor could not be ruled out. The only immune exposure information available for the cohort was CMV serostatus. Strong co-occurrence of HLA alleles, especially DR and DQ, made assigning TCR associations to individual alleles difficult. The classifier was reported to diagnose cytomegalovirus status with high specificity and sensitivity in both the original cohort and the validation cohort. The study listed 150 to 200 TCR beta chains as associated with cytomegalovirus. In vitro tests confirmed that a few of the cytomegalovirus-associated TCR beta chains recognize cytomegalovirus antigens. A cluster of highly shared sequence variants was judged likely to represent a technical artifact of the sequencing pipeline.

The sample taken for sequencing was PBMCs. This TCR was sampled from a woman aged 45-60 years in good health and CMV-seronegative. The V and J segments used are TRBV28 and TRBJ2-3; TRBD1 lines up with 8 middle nucleotides. This receptor has the CDR3 CASSRTGRSTDTQYF. The nucleotide sequence reads TGTGCCAGCAGTCGGACAGGGCGAAGCACAGATACGCAGTATTTT.